This entry is about one T cell receptor beta chain. Original handling: Estimation of nucleated cell counts relied on the amplification of reference gene primers. Sequenced by immunoSEQ multiplex PCR; TCRdb stores in-frame clones only, minus some. V and J calls and clone size are copied from that table; D and trimming were computed from the DNA. The profile shows approximately 96,000 clones, about 88% of them singletons. This specimen comes from a study of blood T cell repertoires in COVID-19. Study context: T cells, B-cell-depleted T cells, or PBMCs provided the cDNA or gDNA that served as material.

The CDR3 is made up of 14 amino acids. Germline loops: CDR1 SGHNT, CDR2 YYREEE (reference sequence). Trimming removed 0 bases at V and 7 bases at J, with 10 bases between. V gene TRBV5-4 combines with J gene TRBJ2-2; no definite D call. The sample was peripheral blood. This receptor was identified in a woman aged 80 or over with acute or convalescent COVID-19. CDR3: CASSLALNSGELFF. The DNA for the CDR3 is TGTGCCAGCAGCTTGGCCTTAAATAGCGGGGAGCTGTTTTTT.